The 30 T cell receptor beta chains below come from one sample, sequenced in a study of OX40 agonist ivuxolimab in advanced cancers. The method was immunoSEQ multiplex PCR; TCRdb's version includes in-frame clones alone and lacks a portion of them. The table shows tens of thousands of clones, with around nine tenths occurring only once. Specimen: CD4+ or CD8+ T cells sorted from blood, collected in a trial of the OX40 agonist ivuxolimab. These receptor sequences come from an adult with an advanced solid tumor such as melanoma, head and neck, liver or kidney cancer.

The count of this clone is one. V is TRBV6-5 and J is TRBJ2-4, with D uncertain. With 8 bases removed from V and 3 bases from J, the gap between germline ends came to 17 bases. CDR1 and CDR2 from the germline V gene are MNHEY and SVGAGI. The CDR3 has 15 residues. The CDR3 region is CASQGRFWGKNIQYF. Written as DNA, the CDR3 is TGTGCCAGCCAAGGGCGGTTCTGGGGCAAAAACATTCAGTACTTC.

V and J are TRBV27 and TRBJ2-3; D is unclear. The CDR3 runs to 10 residues. In germline, CDR1 is MNHEY, CDR2 SMNVEV (reference sequence). With 9 bases removed from V and 6 bases from J, the gap between germline ends came to 7 bases. The CDR3 bases are TGTGCCAGGACGGCGGATACGCAGTATTTT. Translating it yields CARTADTQYF.

The chain has TRBV25-1 and TRBJ1-4; D possibly corresponds to TRBD1 (5 bases). Germline-derived CDR1 and CDR2 are MGHDK and SYGVNS. V lost 5 bases and J 0 bases, leaving 13 bases between the germline ends. The CDR3 totals 16 residues. The CDR3 DNA is TGTGCCAGCAGTTACCGGGGGGGAGCAACTAATGAAAAACTGTTTTTT. The encoded protein is CASSYRGGATNEKLFF. Full variable domain (rest looked up from reference TRBV25-1 and TRBJ1-4): EADIYQTPRYLVIGTGKKITLECSQTMGHDKMYWYQQDPGMELHLIHYSYGVNSTEKGDLSSESTVSRIRTEHFPLTLESARPSHTSQYLCASSYRGGATNEKLFFGSGTQLSVL.

The gene calls are TRBV5-1 and TRBJ1-6; 7 bases agree with TRBD1. After removal of 0 bases from V and 9 bases from J, the junction contained 3 bases not matched to a gene. The CDR3 has 14 amino acids. Germline V gives CDR1 SGHRS, CDR2 YFSETQ. The CDR3 DNA reads as TGCGCCAGCAGCTTGGGACAGGGAGGTTCACCCCTCCACTTT. Its protein is CASSLGQGGSPLHF.

The V and J genes are TRBV7-2 and TRBJ2-3; the match to TRBD2 covers 10 bases. The CDR3 is made up of 18 amino acids. Germline V gene sequence: CDR1 SGHTA, CDR2 FQGNSA. The trim removed 5 bases at V and 5 bases at J, leaving 16 bases unmatched. The CDR3 DNA reads TGTGCCAGCAGCCATGTGGGGCTAGCGGGAGCGGGGAGAGATACGCAGTATTTT. Translating it yields CASSHVGLAGAGRDTQYF.

This chain joins TRBV6-5 and TRBJ2-2, with D possibly TRBD1 on 6 matching bases. Trimming stripped 6 bases from V and 5 bases from J, with 13 bases between. The length of the CDR3 is 14 residues. Germline V gene lookup returns CDR1 MNHEY and CDR2 SVGAGI. DNA for the CDR3: TGTGCCAGCAGACACTACAGGGATACCGGGGAGCTGTTTTTT. It translates to CASRHYRDTGELFF.

The CDR3 region has the DNA TGTGCCAGCTTGGTGTTAGCTAACTATGGCTACACCTTC. Residues: CASLVLANYGYTF. V usage is TRBV6-6 and J usage is TRBJ1-2; no clear D gene. The CDR3 spans 13 residues. The germline CDR1 and CDR2 sequences are MNHNY and SVGAGI (reference sequence). Deletions cut 8 bases from V and 0 bases from J, with 10 bases between.

The chain carries TRBV7-2 and TRBJ2-6; 11 nucleotides align to TRBD1. V shed 4 bases, J shed 3 bases, and the junction held 5 bases outside the gene matches. This CDR3 has 17 residues. Germline V gives CDR1 SGHTA, CDR2 FQGNSA. The DNA of the CDR3 is TGTGCCAGCAGCTATCGGACAGGGGGCGGTGGGGCCAACGTCCTGACTTTC. Translation: CASSYRTGGGGANVLTF. Filled out from reference TRBV7-2 and TRBJ2-6, the complete variable domain reads GAGVSQSPSNKVTEKGKDVELRCDPISGHTALYWYRQSLGQGLEFLIYFQGNSAPDKSGLPSDRFSAERTGGSVSTLTIQRTQQEDSAVYLCASSYRTGGGGANVLTFGAGSRLTVL.

The chain links TRBV5-6 to TRBJ1-2; 10 positions match TRBD1. The CDR3 totals 17 residues. V was clipped by 5 bases and J by 0 bases; unmatched bases: 10. The germline gives CDR1 SGHDT, CDR2 YYEEEE. CDR3 sequence: CASSTMTGGDTNYGYTF. CDR3 coding DNA: TGTGCCAGCAGTACGATGACAGGGGGCGATACTAACTATGGCTACACCTTC.

The chain has TRBV28 and TRBJ1-5; no clear D gene. Germline-derived CDR1 and CDR2 are MDHEN and SYDVKM. The CDR3 runs 12 residues. Trimming left V 2 bases short and J 3 bases short, with 2 bases between. CDR3 nucleotides: TGTGCCAGCAGTTTACTCAATCAGCCCCAGCATTTT. Protein: CASSLLNQPQHF.

The chain employs TRBV23-1 and TRBJ1-5; maybe TRBD1 (5 bases). TRBV23-1 is filed as an ORF, its function uncertain. This CDR3 contains 17 residues. V dropped 0 bases and J dropped 4 bases, with 16 bases sitting between them. The CDR3 spells CASSQSRRGACNQPQHF. The CDR3 bases are TGCGCCAGCAGTCAATCGAGGAGGGGCGCGTGTAATCAGCCCCAGCATTTT.

The gene calls are TRBV4-3 and TRBJ2-3, with 10 bases aligning to TRBD2. The J segment lost 2 bases and the V segment lost 2 bases, leaving 10 bases of the junction unmatched. The germline V gene has CDR1 LGHNA and CDR2 YSLEER. The CDR3 is made up of 18 amino acids. The DNA for the CDR3 is TGCGCCAGCAGCCAATCTTCACTAGCGGGGTCCTACACAGATACGCAGTATTTT. It specifies CASSQSSLAGSYTDTQYF.

The chain recombines TRBV6-5 with TRBJ2-1, with D perhaps TRBD1 (6 bases). The CDR3 length is 15 residues. The germline CDR1 and CDR2 sequences are MNHEY and SVGAGI. V dropped 0 bases and J dropped 4 bases, with 10 bases sitting between them. CDR3 region: CASSYSGQRYNEQFF. The CDR3 nucleotides read TGTGCCAGCAGTTACTCCGGACAGAGGTACAATGAGCAGTTCTTC.

V gene TRBV6-1 combines with J gene TRBJ1-1; D is uncertain. The V and J ends lost 4 bases and 1 base respectively, with 7 bases between them. Germline CDR1 MNHNS, CDR2 SASEGT. The CDR3 contains 13 residues. The CDR3 region is CASSVLSNTEAFF. DNA for the CDR3: TGTGCCAGCAGTGTGCTATCGAACACTGAAGCTTTCTTT.

The gene calls are TRBV7-3 and TRBJ2-2; no firm D call. The CDR3 consists of 14 residues. Between the trimmed V and J ends, which lost 4 bases and 7 bases, there was a span of 13 bases. Germline V gives CDR1 SGHTA, CDR2 FQGTGA. The CDR3 DNA sequence: TGTGCCAGCAGCTCGGACCCGCGGAGCGGGGAGCTGTTTTTT. This gives the protein CASSSDPRSGELFF.

This clone is judged medium-sized. V gene TRBV7-9 combines with J gene TRBJ1-5; TRBD1 might be the D (5 bases). This CDR3 is built from 13 residues. Trimming took off 5 bases at V and 3 bases at J, with 8 bases between the two ends. CDR1 is SEHNR and CDR2 is FQNEAQ in the germline V gene (reference sequence). CDR3 in DNA: TGTGCCAGCAGCGGGACTTTCAATCAGCCCCAGCATTTT. Amino acids: CASSGTFNQPQHF.

This chain connects TRBV18 to TRBJ2-1; 11 bases align to TRBD2. Germline V gene lookup returns CDR1 KGHSH and CDR2 LQKENI. V dropped 3 bases and J dropped 3; count of bases not matched to a gene: 19. CDR3 length: 21 amino acids. In nucleotides, the CDR3 is TGTGCCAGCTCACCCACTTCCGGGACTAGCGGAGTGGGGGGCTTCTACAATGAGCAGTTCTTC. The encoded protein is CASSPTSGTSGVGGFYNEQFF.

The rearrangement links TRBV7-2 to TRBJ2-7; D is uncertain. This CDR3 comprises 14 residues. Trimming shortened V by 5 bases and J by 0 bases, and 11 bases separated the two germline ends. Germline V gene sequence: CDR1 SGHTA, CDR2 FQGNSA. In DNA form, the CDR3 reads TGTGCCAGCAGCATTACCCTATCCTCCTACGAGCAGTACTTC. As protein: CASSITLSSYEQYF.

The chain links TRBV6-6 to TRBJ2-3; D perhaps matches TRBD2 (6 bases). Trimming stripped 3 bases from V and 0 bases from J, with 10 bases between. Germline V gene data show CDR1 as MNHNY and CDR2 as SVGAGI (reference sequence). The CDR3 sequence is 15 residues long. For the CDR3, the DNA is TGTGCCAGCAGTTATGGCGGGACTAGCACAGATACGCAGTATTTT. It codes for CASSYGGTSTDTQYF.

On this clone: This CDR3 is also generated by other DNA sequences in the sample. V is TRBV7-7 and J is TRBJ2-3; D gene unclear. This CDR3 is built from 15 residues. Per the germline V gene, CDR1 is SSHAT and CDR2 is FNYEAQ (reference sequence). CDR3 sequence (DNA): TGTGCTAGTAGCCGCGGCTCACATAGCACAGATACGCAGTATTTT. Protein sequence: CASSRGSHSTDTQYF.

The chain recombines TRBV6-6 with TRBJ2-7, with D possibly called TRBD1 or TRBD2 (6 bases each). Trimming took 2 bases from V and 2 from J, leaving 13 bases between them. From germline, CDR1 is MNHNY and CDR2 SVGAGI (reference sequence). The CDR3 loop spans 15 amino acids. This CDR3 is CASSYETRGAYEQYF. The CDR3 nucleotides read TGTGCCAGCAGTTACGAGACTAGGGGGGCCTACGAGCAGTACTTC.

The V and J genes are TRBV29-1 and TRBJ1-1, with 9 positions matching TRBD1. V gave up 6 bases and J gave up 2 bases; unmatched junction bases: 7. Germline V lookup: CDR1 SQVTM, CDR2 ANQGSEA. The CDR3 contains 14 residues. The DNA of the CDR3 is TGCAGCGTCCTCAGGACAGGGGCAAACACTGAAGCTTTCTTT. This gives the protein CSVLRTGANTEAFF.

This rearrangement joins TRBV7-6 to TRBJ1-2; D is uncertain. CDR1 and CDR2 from the germline V gene are SGHVS and FNYEAQ. This CDR3 spans 14 amino acids. V lost 0 bases to trimming and J lost 4 bases, with 9 bases between them. The CDR3 loop reads CASSLAGGVYGYTF. As DNA, the CDR3 is TGTGCCAGCAGCTTAGCGGGCGGCGTCTATGGCTACACCTTC.

As for this clone: This sample also contains other DNA sequences that code for the same CDR3. V usage is TRBV7-2 and J usage is TRBJ2-3, with unresolved D. Germline V gene sequence: CDR1 SGHTA, CDR2 FQGNSA. The CDR3 contains 11 residues. Between the trimmed V and J ends, which lost 5 bases and 6 bases, there was a span of 6 bases. CDR3 DNA sequence: TGTGCCAGCAGCCCTCTTGATACGCAGTATTTT. Encoded protein: CASSPLDTQYF.

This chain uses TRBV2 with TRBJ2-7; D ambiguous. Germline V lookup: CDR1 SNHLY, CDR2 FYNNEI. V was cut by 3 bases and J by 0 bases, with 9 bases left in between. This CDR3 contains 14 residues. The CDR3 here is CASSDPPTSYEQYF. DNA for the CDR3: TGTGCCAGCAGTGATCCTCCGACCTCCTACGAGCAGTACTTC.

V gene TRBV5-1 combines with J gene TRBJ2-1; TRBD2 matches 9 bases. From germline, CDR1 is SGHRS and CDR2 YFSETQ. This CDR3 has 14 amino acids. V lost 2 bases and J lost 8; bases outside the gene matches: 5. CDR3 bases: TGCGCCAGCAGCTTTGGGACTAGCAGGGATGAGCAGTTCTTC. This sequence encodes CASSFGTSRDEQFF.

The genes are TRBV5-6 and TRBJ2-5; D is ambiguous. There are 11 residues in the CDR3. V lost 4 bases and J lost 3, with 4 bases in between. CDR1 is SGHDT and CDR2 is YYEEEE in the germline V gene. CDR3 amino acids: CASSVKETQYF. The DNA of the CDR3 is TGTGCCAGCAGCGTCAAAGAGACCCAGTACTTC.

The chain carries TRBV30 and TRBJ2-3, with D tentatively TRBD2 (5 bases). V was pared by 0 bases and J by 3 bases, with 7 bases between. The length of the CDR3 is 13 residues. Germline V gene lookup returns CDR1 GTSNPN and CDR2 SVGIG (reference sequence). The CDR3 spells CAWSVWETDTQYF. In DNA, the CDR3 is TGTGCCTGGAGTGTGTGGGAGACAGATACGCAGTATTTT.

The chain employs TRBV19 and TRBJ2-1, with D perhaps matching TRBD1 (5 bases). Trimming stripped 1 base from V and 2 bases from J, with 12 bases between. The germline V gene encodes CDR1 LNHDA and CDR2 SQIVND (reference sequence). The CDR3 consists of 16 residues. The CDR3 spells CASSIVGRTPYNEQFF. CDR3 in DNA: TGTGCCAGTAGTATAGTCGGGCGGACACCCTACAATGAGCAGTTCTTC. Drawing the rest from reference TRBV19 and TRBJ2-1, the complete variable domain is DGGITQSPKYLFRKEGQNVTLSCEQNLNHDAMYWYRQDPGQGLRLIYYSQIVNDFQKGDIAEGYSVSREKKESFPLTVTSAQKNPTAFYLCASSIVGRTPYNEQFFGPGTRLTVL.

The chain has TRBV28 and TRBJ2-7, with no clear D. There are 12 residues in the CDR3. CDR1 and CDR2 from the germline V gene are MDHEN and SYDVKM. Trimming took off 4 bases at V and 6 bases at J, with 10 bases between the two ends. CDR3 protein: CASSSPSFEQYF. In DNA form, the CDR3 reads TGTGCCAGCAGTTCCCCAAGTTTCGAGCAGTACTTC.